The 31 T cell receptor beta chains reported below all come from one sample, sequenced in a study of a mutant IDH1 vaccine in newly diagnosed glioma (dated by TCRdb to about 2021). According to the study, the label for this sample's time point signals: week 23, last vaccination. A 20-mer mutant IDH1 peptide at 300 micrograms in Montanide made up each vaccine dose, which was injected subcutaneously together with topical imiquimod. No cognate antigen is known for these TCRs. Libraries were prepared through the immunoSEQ multiplex PCR assay. The immuneACCESS repertoire file appears here via TCRdb, limited to in-frame rearrangements. These files lack a portion of the clones; in checked studies, under half of the deficit traces to unresolved V genes, and the cause of the others is not known. The sample has about 33,000 clones on record, around 89% of them singletons. In total, the top ten clones hold approximately 2.4% of the sample.

The sequencing used PBMCs, collected from a glioma patient whose treatment included an IDH1 peptide vaccine. Receptor source: a man between 35 and 55 years old with glioma.

This chain links TRBV11-3 with TRBJ2-5; 7 bases are a match to TRBD1. Trimming removed 6 bases from V and 5 bases from J; junction bases left unmatched: 6. Germline V gives CDR1 SGHNT, CDR2 YENEEA. The CDR3 spans 13 residues. CDR3 sequence: CASRQGMDETQYF. CDR3 DNA sequence: TGTGCCAGCAGACAGGGGATGGACGAGACCCAGTACTTC.

The genes are TRBV10-3 and TRBJ2-7; TRBD2 is a possible D gene (6 bases). Trimming pared 6 bases from V and 3 bases from J, leaving 15 bases between. The CDR3 runs 14 residues. Germline CDR1 and CDR2: ENHRY and SYGVKD. The CDR3 protein is CAISPGLDIYEQYF. CDR3 bases: TGTGCCATCAGCCCGGGACTGGATATCTACGAGCAGTACTTC.

The V gene is TRBV2, the J gene TRBJ1-3; TRBD1 might be the D (5 bases). The CDR3 extends over 15 amino acids. The V gene's germline CDR1 is SNHLY and CDR2 FYNNEI. V gave up 6 bases and J gave up 4 bases, with 16 bases separating them. The CDR3 region is CASRPKDIFGNTIYF. The DNA of the CDR3 is TGTGCCAGCAGACCGAAGGACATTTTCGGAAACACCATATATTTT.

This clone was counted only a few times. The chain links TRBV4-2 to TRBJ2-2; TRBD2 matches at 10 bases. This CDR3 contains 18 residues. With 0 bases clipped from V and 2 bases from J, the junction kept 6 bases outside the gene matches. The V gene's germline CDR1 is LGHNA and CDR2 YNFKEQ. As DNA, the CDR3 is TGTGCCAGCAGCCAAGATCCTAGCGGGGGTTTTAACACCGGGGAGCTGTTTTTT. It is translated as CASSQDPSGGFNTGELFF.

The chain uses TRBV5-1 and TRBJ2-1; the match to TRBD2 covers 10 bases. V trimming: 4 bases; J trimming: 5 bases; junction bases outside the gene matches: 9. The CDR3 runs to 16 residues. CDR1 and CDR2 from the germline V gene are SGHRS and YFSETQ. The CDR3 here is CASSGDSGRPNNEQFF. The CDR3 nucleotides read TGCGCCAGCAGCGGGGATAGCGGGAGGCCGAACAATGAGCAGTTCTTC. Full variable domain (outside the CDR3, taken from reference TRBV5-1 and TRBJ2-1): KAGVTQTPRYLIKTRGQQVTLSCSPISGHRSVSWYQQTPGQGLQFLFEYFSETQRNKGNFPGRFSGRQFSNSRSEMNVSTLELGDSALYLCASSGDSGRPNNEQFFGPGTRLTVL.

This CDR3 is CASSDGGYSGNTIYF. CDR3 sequence (DNA): TGTGCCAGCAGCGATGGCGGTTACTCTGGAAACACCATATATTTT. The chain links TRBV9 to TRBJ1-3; D unclear. Between the trimmed V and J ends, which lost 3 bases and 0 bases, there was a span of 10 bases. Germline lookup yields CDR1 SGDLS and CDR2 YYNGEE. The CDR3 runs to 15 residues.

The chain employs TRBV6-1 and TRBJ1-1; possibly TRBD1 for D (6 bases). The CDR3 covers 15 residues. The germline CDR1 and CDR2 sequences are MNHNS and SASEGT. V shed 9 bases and J shed 0 bases, with 17 bases lying between them. The CDR3 region has the DNA TGTGCCAGTACAGAAAGAGGGGGGATGAACACTGAAGCTTTCTTT. It codes for CASTERGGMNTEAFF.

The chain couples TRBV7-3 to TRBJ1-1; perhaps TRBD1 as D (6 bases). This CDR3 spans 14 amino acids. Germline V CDR1 and CDR2: SGHTA, FQGTGA. Trimming removed 0 bases at V and 5 bases at J, with 10 bases between. The CDR3 DNA reads TGTGCCAGCAGCTTAACGGCAGGGGCTACTGAAGCTTTCTTT. Translation: CASSLTAGATEAFF.

The rearrangement links TRBV2 to TRBJ2-5; 7 positions agree with TRBD2. V dropped 4 bases and J dropped 9; count of bases not matched to a gene: 2. The CDR3 sequence is 11 residues long. Germline CDR1 SNHLY, CDR2 FYNNEI. As DNA, the CDR3 is TGTGCCAGCAGTGCGCGGGGGTCCCAGTACTTC. Translation: CASSARGSQYF. Full variable domain (missing parts from reference TRBV2 and TRBJ2-5): EPEVTQTPSHQVTQMGQEVILRCVPISNHLYFYWYRQILGQKVEFLVSFYNNEISEKSEIFDDQFSVERPDGSNFTLKIRSTKLEDSAMYFCASSARGSQYFGPGTRLLVL.

V and J are TRBV10-3 and TRBJ1-1, with D perhaps TRBD1 (5 bases). The CDR3 runs to 13 residues. V lost 7 bases and J 1 base, leaving 10 bases between the germline ends. Germline V gene lookup returns CDR1 ENHRY and CDR2 SYGVKD. This CDR3 reads CAINWDPNTEAFF. The CDR3 nucleotides are TGTGCCATCAACTGGGACCCGAACACTGAAGCTTTCTTT.

The genes are TRBV2 and TRBJ2-1; D is ambiguous. CDR1 is SNHLY, CDR2 FYNNEI, per germline. Trimming left V 3 bases short and J 3 bases short, with 12 bases between. This CDR3 spans 15 amino acids. This chain's CDR3 is CASSEERTIYNEQFF. CDR3 DNA sequence: TGTGCCAGCAGTGAGGAGAGGACCATCTACAATGAGCAGTTCTTC.

The gene calls are TRBV6-6 and TRBJ1-1; maybe TRBD1 (6 bases). Germline CDR1 and CDR2: MNHNY and SVGAGI (reference sequence). V lost 6 bases to trimming and J lost 5 bases, with 10 bases between them. The CDR3 is 12 residues long. The CDR3 nucleotides are TGTGCCAGCAGCCCAACAGGGACTGAAGCTTTCTTT. This translates into CASSPTGTEAFF.

This sequence joins TRBV9 and TRBJ2-3; D is unresolved. CDR1 is SGDLS and CDR2 is YYNGEE in the germline V gene. This CDR3 spans 13 amino acids. Between the trimmed V and J ends, which lost 4 bases and 3 bases, there was a span of 9 bases. CDR3 sequence reads: CASSFTPTDTQYF. Here the CDR3 DNA reads TGTGCCAGCAGCTTCACGCCAACAGATACGCAGTATTTT. Full variable domain (remainder filled in from reference TRBV9 and TRBJ2-3): DSGVTQTPKHLITATGQRVTLRCSPRSGDLSVYWYQQSLDQGLQFLIQYYNGEERAKGNILERFSAQQFPDLHSELNLSSLELGDSALYFCASSFTPTDTQYFGPGTRLTVL.

The J gene is TRBJ1-1, the V gene TRBV28; 8 positions agree with TRBD1. The CDR3 totals 14 residues. V was pared by 5 bases and J by 6 bases, with 8 bases of the junction left unmatched. Germline loops: CDR1 MDHEN, CDR2 SYDVKM. CDR3 in amino acids: CASSGDRGIPEAFF. The CDR3 bases are TGTGCCAGCAGTGGAGACAGGGGAATCCCTGAAGCTTTCTTT.

CDR3 loop: CASSSDIAGLSTDTQYF. CDR3 bases: TGCGCCAGCAGCTCAGATATAGCGGGACTTAGCACAGATACGCAGTATTTT. The chain employs TRBV5-1 and TRBJ2-3; 8 bases agree with TRBD2. The CDR3 is 17 residues long. The V gene end was trimmed by 3 bases and the J gene end by 0 bases; junction bases not matched to a gene: 9. Germline CDR1 and CDR2: SGHRS and YFSETQ.

Judged by abundance, this clone is medium-sized. This chain connects TRBV18 to TRBJ2-1; D not resolved. Trimming took 1 base from V and 3 from J, leaving 13 bases between them. Looked up from germline, CDR1 is KGHSH and CDR2 is LQKENI. The CDR3 covers 16 residues. DNA for the CDR3: TGTGCCAGCTCACCACGGGCTGGACCCAACTACAATGAGCAGTTCTTC. This sequence encodes CASSPRAGPNYNEQFF.

The V and J genes are TRBV12-5 and TRBJ1-5; perhaps TRBD1 as D (5 bases). Germline V gene sequence: CDR1 LGHNT, CDR2 FRNRAP. Trimming removed 2 bases at V and 4 bases at J, with 15 bases between. This CDR3 contains 16 residues. CDR3 coding DNA: TGTGCTAGTGGTTTGAAAAGGAGGGGTCTTAATCAGCCCCAGCATTTT. This encodes CASGLKRRGLNQPQHF.

The J gene is TRBJ2-3, the V gene TRBV19; weak D call: TRBD1 (7 bases). Trimming cost V 5 bases and J 3 bases, with 18 bases left between them. This CDR3 has 16 residues. Per the germline V gene, CDR1 is LNHDA and CDR2 is SQIVND (reference sequence). The CDR3: CASSLAGRGATDTQYF. The CDR3 DNA is TGTGCCAGTAGTCTGGCAGGCAGGGGGGCGACAGATACGCAGTATTTT. Supplemented by reference TRBV19 and TRBJ2-3, the full variable domain reads DGGITQSPKYLFRKEGQNVTLSCEQNLNHDAMYWYRQDPGQGLRLIYYSQIVNDFQKGDIAEGYSVSREKKESFPLTVTSAQKNPTAFYLCASSLAGRGATDTQYFGPGTRLTVL.

This rearrangement joins TRBV7-9 to TRBJ1-5; 9 positions agree with TRBD1. CDR1 SEHNR and CDR2 FQNEAQ come from the germline V gene (reference sequence). V gave up 4 bases and J gave up 5 bases; unmatched junction bases: 3. The CDR3 runs to 14 residues. Written as DNA, the CDR3 is TGTGCCAGCAGCTCTACAGGGGGCTATCAGCCCCAGCATTTT. It specifies CASSSTGGYQPQHF.

This clone was observed once. The chain recombines TRBV6-5 with TRBJ1-1; D is ambiguous. The length of the CDR3 is 13 residues. V was trimmed by 2 bases and J by 5 bases, leaving 9 bases between them. Germline CDR1 MNHEY, CDR2 SVGAGI. This chain's CDR3 is CASSYGFKTEAFF. DNA of the CDR3: TGTGCCAGCAGTTACGGGTTTAAGACTGAAGCTTTCTTT.

The V gene is TRBV14, the J gene TRBJ2-5; no reliable D call. Per the germline V gene, CDR1 is SGHDN and CDR2 is FVKESK. CDR3 length: 13 residues. With 5 bases removed from V and 4 bases from J, the gap between germline ends came to 11 bases. CDR3 protein: CASSSYRRETQYF. In nucleotides, the CDR3 is TGTGCCAGCAGCTCTTACAGACGAGAGACCCAGTACTTC. The full variable domain, rest sourced from reference TRBV14 and TRBJ2-5, is EAGVTQFPSHSVIEKGQTVTLRCDPISGHDNLYWYRRVMGKEIKFLLHFVKESKQDESGMPNNRFLAERTGGTYSTLKVQPAELEDSGVYFCASSSYRRETQYFGPGTRLLVL.

J is TRBJ1-5 and V is TRBV4-1; D possibly corresponds to TRBD1 (5 bases). V was cut by 3 bases and J by 3 bases, with 12 bases left in between. CDR1 MGHRA and CDR2 YSYEKL come from the germline V gene. The CDR3 has 15 residues. The chain's CDR3 is CASSQGPGPNQPQHF. CDR3 sequence (DNA): TGCGCCAGCAGCCAGGGTCCGGGACCCAATCAGCCCCAGCATTTT.

The chain links TRBV9 to TRBJ1-6; D is unresolved. The germline V and J ends were trimmed by 0 bases and 10 bases, with 20 bases remaining between them. The CDR3 loop spans 17 amino acids. The germline CDR1 and CDR2 sequences are SGDLS and YYNGEE. In DNA form, the CDR3 reads TGTGCCAGCAGCGTAGGGGTAGGGAATTATGCAGGCTCACCCCTCCACTTT. This codes for CASSVGVGNYAGSPLHF.

The V and J genes are TRBV14 and TRBJ1-6; D is unresolved. In germline, CDR1 is SGHDN, CDR2 FVKESK. The ends were cut back, 5 bases at V and 5 bases at J, with 10 bases in the middle. CDR3 length: 14 residues. CDR3 in DNA: TGTGCCAGCAGCTTCAGAGTTCATAATTCACCCCTCCACTTT. This sequence encodes CASSFRVHNSPLHF.

The chain couples TRBV5-1 to TRBJ1-2, with D hard to call. This CDR3 has 13 amino acids. The germline V gene encodes CDR1 SGHRS and CDR2 YFSETQ. V was trimmed by 2 bases and J by 5 bases, leaving 10 bases between them. The CDR3 is CASSFKTGYGYTF. CDR3 coding DNA: TGCGCCAGCAGCTTTAAGACGGGGTATGGCTACACCTTC.

V gene TRBV7-8 combines with J gene TRBJ2-1; 7 bases match TRBD2. Germline V gives CDR1 SGHVS, CDR2 FQNEAQ. The length of the CDR3 is 15 residues. V dropped 5 bases and J dropped 10; count of bases not matched to a gene: 14. The CDR3 sequence: CASSPTDSPGGEQFF. In DNA, the CDR3 is TGTGCCAGCAGCCCAACGGACTCCCCGGGGGGAGAGCAGTTCTTC.

The rearrangement links TRBV7-7 to TRBJ1-3; D is uncertain. Germline loops: CDR1 SSHAT, CDR2 FNYEAQ (reference sequence). This CDR3 comprises 13 residues. V was cut by 5 bases and J by 2 bases, with 7 bases left in between. CDR3 residues: CASSPGAGNTIYF. As DNA, the CDR3 is TGTGCCAGCAGCCCCGGAGCTGGAAACACCATATATTTT.

This clone was picked up a small number of times. This chain connects TRBV9 to TRBJ2-1; D possibly corresponds to TRBD2 (6 bases). Trimming removed 4 bases at V and 6 bases at J, with 14 bases between. From germline, CDR1 is SGDLS and CDR2 YYNGEE. The CDR3 is made up of 14 amino acids. The CDR3 region has the DNA TGTGCCAGCAGCCTAAGGGACTCCACCAATGAGCAGTTCTTC. Translating it yields CASSLRDSTNEQFF. The entire variable domain, with the rest obtained from reference TRBV9 and TRBJ2-1, is as follows: DSGVTQTPKHLITATGQRVTLRCSPRSGDLSVYWYQQSLDQGLQFLIQYYNGEERAKGNILERFSAQQFPDLHSELNLSSLELGDSALYFCASSLRDSTNEQFFGPGTRLTVL.

The chain uses TRBV5-1 and TRBJ2-7; D is perhaps TRBD1 or TRBD2 (5 bases each). Germline loops: CDR1 SGHRS, CDR2 YFSETQ. This CDR3 region has 14 residues. The V and J ends lost 2 bases and 5 bases respectively, with 14 bases between them. CDR3 in DNA: TGCGCCAGCAGCTTTCGACAGAGGGCCGACGAGCAGTACTTC. Translated, it gives CASSFRQRADEQYF.

V gene TRBV2 combines with J gene TRBJ2-7; D call uncertain. This CDR3 has 19 residues. V was pared by 5 bases and J by 1 base, with 27 bases between. The germline V gene encodes CDR1 SNHLY and CDR2 FYNNEI. The CDR3 DNA reads TGTGCCAGCAGTTCGCGGTTGGGTGGGGATCGCTCAATTTCCTACGAGCAGTACTTC. Residues: CASSSRLGGDRSISYEQYF.

The chain employs TRBV28 and TRBJ2-1; 15 nucleotides align to TRBD2. CDR1 is MDHEN, CDR2 SYDVKM, per germline. The junction had 7 bases not matched to a gene; V was cut back by 4 bases and J by 0 bases. This CDR3 has 19 residues. In DNA form, the CDR3 reads TGTGCCAGCAGTTGGGGACTAGCGGGAGGCCCGTTCTCCTACAATGAGCAGTTCTTC. Amino acid sequence: CASSWGLAGGPFSYNEQFF.